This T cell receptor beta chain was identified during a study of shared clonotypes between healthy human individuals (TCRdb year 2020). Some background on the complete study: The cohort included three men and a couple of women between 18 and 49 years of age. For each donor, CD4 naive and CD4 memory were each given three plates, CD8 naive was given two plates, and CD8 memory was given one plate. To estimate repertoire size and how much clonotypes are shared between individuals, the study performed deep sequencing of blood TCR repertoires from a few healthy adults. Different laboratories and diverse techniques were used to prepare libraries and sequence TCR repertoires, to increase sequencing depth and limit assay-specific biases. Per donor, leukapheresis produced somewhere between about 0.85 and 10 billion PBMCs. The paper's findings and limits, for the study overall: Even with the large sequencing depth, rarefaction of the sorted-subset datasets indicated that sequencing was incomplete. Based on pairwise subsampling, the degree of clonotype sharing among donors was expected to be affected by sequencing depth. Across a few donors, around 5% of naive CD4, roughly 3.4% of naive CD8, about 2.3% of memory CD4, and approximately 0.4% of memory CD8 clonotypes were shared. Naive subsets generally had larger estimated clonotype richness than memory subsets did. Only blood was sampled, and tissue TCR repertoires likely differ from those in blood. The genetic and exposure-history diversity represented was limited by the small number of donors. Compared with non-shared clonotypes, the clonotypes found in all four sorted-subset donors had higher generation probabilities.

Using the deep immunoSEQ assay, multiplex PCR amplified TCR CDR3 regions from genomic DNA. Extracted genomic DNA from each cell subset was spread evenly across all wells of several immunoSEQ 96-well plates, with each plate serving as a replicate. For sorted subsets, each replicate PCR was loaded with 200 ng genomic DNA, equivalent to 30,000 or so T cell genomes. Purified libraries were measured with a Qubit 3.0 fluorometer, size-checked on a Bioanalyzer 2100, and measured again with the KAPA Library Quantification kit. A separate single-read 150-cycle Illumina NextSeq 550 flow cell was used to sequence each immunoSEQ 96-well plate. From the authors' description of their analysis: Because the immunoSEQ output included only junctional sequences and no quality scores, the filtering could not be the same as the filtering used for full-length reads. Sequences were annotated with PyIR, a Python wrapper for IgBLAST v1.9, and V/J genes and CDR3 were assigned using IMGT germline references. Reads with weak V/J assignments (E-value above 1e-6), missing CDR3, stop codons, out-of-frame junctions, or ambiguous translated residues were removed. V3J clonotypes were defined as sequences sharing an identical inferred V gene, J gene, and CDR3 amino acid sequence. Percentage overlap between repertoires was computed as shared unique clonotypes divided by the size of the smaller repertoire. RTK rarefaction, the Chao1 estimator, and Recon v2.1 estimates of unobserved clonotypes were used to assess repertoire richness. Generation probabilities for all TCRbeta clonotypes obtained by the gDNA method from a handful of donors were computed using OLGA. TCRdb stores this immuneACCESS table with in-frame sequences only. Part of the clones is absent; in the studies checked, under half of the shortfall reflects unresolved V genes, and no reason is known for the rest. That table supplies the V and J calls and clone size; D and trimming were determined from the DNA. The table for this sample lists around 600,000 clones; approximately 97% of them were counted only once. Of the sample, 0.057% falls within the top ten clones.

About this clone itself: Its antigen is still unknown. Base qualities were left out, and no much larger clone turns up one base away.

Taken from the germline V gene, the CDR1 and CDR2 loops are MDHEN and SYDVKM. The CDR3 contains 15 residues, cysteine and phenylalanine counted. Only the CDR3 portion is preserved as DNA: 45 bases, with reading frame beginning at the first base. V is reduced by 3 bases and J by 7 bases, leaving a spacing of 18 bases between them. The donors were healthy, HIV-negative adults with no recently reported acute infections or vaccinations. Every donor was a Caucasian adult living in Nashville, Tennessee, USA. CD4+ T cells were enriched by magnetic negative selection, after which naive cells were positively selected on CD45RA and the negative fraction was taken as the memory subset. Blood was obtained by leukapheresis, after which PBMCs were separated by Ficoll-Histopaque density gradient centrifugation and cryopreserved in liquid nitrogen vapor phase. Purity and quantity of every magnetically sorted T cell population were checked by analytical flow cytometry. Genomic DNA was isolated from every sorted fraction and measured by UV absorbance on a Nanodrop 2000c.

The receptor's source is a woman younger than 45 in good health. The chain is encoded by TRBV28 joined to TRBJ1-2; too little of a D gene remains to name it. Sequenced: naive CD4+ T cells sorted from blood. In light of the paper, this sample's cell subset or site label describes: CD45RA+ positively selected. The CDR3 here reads CASSFLRAFGSGYTF. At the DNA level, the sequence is TGTGCCAGCAGTTTTCTGAGGGCCTTTGGGTCTGGCTACACCTTC.